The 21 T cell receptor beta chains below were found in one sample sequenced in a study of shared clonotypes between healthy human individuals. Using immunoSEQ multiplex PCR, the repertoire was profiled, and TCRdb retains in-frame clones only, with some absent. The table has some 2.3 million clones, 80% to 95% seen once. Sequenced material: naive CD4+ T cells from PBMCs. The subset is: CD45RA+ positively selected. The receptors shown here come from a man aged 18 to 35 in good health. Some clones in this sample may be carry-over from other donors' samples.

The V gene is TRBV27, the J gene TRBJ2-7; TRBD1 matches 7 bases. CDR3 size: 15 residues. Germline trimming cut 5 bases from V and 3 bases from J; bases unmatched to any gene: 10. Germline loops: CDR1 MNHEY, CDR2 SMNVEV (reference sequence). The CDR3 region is CASSPRPGQIYEQYF. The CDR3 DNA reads TGTGCCAGCAGTCCCAGACCGGGACAGATCTACGAGCAGTACTTC.

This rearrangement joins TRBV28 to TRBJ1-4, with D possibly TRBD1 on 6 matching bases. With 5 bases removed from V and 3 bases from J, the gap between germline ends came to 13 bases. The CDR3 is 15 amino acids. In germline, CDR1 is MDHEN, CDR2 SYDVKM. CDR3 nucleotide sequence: TGTGCCAGCAGTCGCTCGGACAGTTCTAATGAAAAACTGTTTTTT. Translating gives CASSRSDSSNEKLFF.

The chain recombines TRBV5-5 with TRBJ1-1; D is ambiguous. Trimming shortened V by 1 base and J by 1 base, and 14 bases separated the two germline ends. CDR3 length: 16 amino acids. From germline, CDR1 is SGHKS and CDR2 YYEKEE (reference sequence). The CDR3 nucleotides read TGTGCCAGCAGCTTGCGATGGTCCGAACCGAACACTGAAGCTTTCTTT. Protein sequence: CASSLRWSEPNTEAFF.

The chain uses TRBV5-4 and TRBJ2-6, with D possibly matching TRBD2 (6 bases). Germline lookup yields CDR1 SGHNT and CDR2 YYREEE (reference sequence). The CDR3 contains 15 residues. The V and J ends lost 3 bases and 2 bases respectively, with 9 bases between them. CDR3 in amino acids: CASSSSGAGANVLTF. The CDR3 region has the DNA TGTGCCAGCAGCTCCTCGGGAGCTGGGGCCAACGTCCTGACTTTC.

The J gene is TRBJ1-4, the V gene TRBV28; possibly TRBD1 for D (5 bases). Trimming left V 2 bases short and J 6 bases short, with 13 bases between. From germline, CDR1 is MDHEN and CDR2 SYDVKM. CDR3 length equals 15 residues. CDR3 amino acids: CASSLQGRGYEKLFF. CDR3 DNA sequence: TGTGCCAGCAGTTTACAGGGACGGGGCTATGAAAAACTGTTTTTT.

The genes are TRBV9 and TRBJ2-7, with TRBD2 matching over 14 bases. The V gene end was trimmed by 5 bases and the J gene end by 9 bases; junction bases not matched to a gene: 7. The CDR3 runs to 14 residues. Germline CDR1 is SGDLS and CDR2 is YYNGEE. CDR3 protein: CASSPGLAGDRQYF. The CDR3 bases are TGTGCCAGCAGTCCGGGACTAGCGGGAGATCGGCAGTACTTC.

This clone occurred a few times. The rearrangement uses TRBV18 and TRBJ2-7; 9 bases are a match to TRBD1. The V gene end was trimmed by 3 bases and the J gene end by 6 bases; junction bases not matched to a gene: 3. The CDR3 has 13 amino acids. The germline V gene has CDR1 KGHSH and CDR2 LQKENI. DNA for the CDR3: TGTGCCAGCTCACCTACAGGGGGCGCCGAGCAGTACTTC. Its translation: CASSPTGGAEQYF.

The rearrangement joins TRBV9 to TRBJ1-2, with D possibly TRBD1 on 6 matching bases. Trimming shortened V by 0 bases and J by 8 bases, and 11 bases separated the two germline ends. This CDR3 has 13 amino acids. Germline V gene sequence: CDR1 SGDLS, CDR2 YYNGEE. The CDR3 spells CASSVAQGRGYTF. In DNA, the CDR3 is TGTGCCAGCAGCGTAGCACAGGGTCGAGGCTACACCTTC.

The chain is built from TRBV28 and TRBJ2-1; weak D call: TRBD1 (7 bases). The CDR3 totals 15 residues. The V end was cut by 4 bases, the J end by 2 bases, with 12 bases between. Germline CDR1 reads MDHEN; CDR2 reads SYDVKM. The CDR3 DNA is TGTGCCAGCAGTTCCGGGGGACAGCCCTACAATGAGCAGTTCTTC. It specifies CASSSGGQPYNEQFF.

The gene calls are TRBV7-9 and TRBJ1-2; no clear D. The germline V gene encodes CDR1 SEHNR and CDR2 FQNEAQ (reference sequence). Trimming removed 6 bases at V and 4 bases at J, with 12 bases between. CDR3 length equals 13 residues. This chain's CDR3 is CASSHHNTYGYTF. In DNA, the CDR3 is TGTGCCAGCAGTCATCATAACACCTATGGCTACACCTTC.

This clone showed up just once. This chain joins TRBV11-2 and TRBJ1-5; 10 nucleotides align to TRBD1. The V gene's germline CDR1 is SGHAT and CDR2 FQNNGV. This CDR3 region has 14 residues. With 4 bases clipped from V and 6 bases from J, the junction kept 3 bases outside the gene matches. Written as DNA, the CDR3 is TGTGCCAGCAGCTGGACAGGGGGAAGTCAGCCCCAGCATTTT. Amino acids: CASSWTGGSQPQHF.

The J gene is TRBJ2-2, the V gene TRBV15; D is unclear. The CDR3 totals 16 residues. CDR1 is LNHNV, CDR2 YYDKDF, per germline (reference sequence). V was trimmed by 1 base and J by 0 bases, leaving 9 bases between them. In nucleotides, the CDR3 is TGTGCCACCAGCAGAGGGCAGACTGCGAACACCGGGGAGCTGTTTTTT. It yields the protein CATSRGQTANTGELFF.

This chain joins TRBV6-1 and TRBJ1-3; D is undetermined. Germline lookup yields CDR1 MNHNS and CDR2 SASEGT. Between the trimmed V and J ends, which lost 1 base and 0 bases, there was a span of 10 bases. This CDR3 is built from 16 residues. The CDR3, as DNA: TGTGCCAGCAGTGAAGGACAACAACACTCTGGAAACACCATATATTTT. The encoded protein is CASSEGQQHSGNTIYF.

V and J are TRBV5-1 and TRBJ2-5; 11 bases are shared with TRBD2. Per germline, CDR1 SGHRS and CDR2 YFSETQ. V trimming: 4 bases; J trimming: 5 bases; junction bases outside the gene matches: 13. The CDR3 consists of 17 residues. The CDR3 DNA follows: TGCGCCAGCAGCCTGGGGGCTAGCGGGAGGATTGGGGAGACCCAGTACTTC. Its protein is CASSLGASGRIGETQYF.

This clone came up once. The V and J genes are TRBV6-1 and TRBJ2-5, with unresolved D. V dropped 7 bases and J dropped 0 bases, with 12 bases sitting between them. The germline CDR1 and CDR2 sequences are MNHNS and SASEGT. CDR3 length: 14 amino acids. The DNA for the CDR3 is TGTGCCAGCATTAGTTTGCGGTACCAAGAGACCCAGTACTTC. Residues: CASISLRYQETQYF.

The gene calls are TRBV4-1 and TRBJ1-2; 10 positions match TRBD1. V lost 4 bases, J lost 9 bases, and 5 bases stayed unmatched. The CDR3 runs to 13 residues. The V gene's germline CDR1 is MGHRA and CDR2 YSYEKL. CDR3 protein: CASSPGQGSSYTF. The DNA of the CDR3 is TGCGCCAGCAGCCCGGGACAGGGGTCGAGCTACACCTTC.

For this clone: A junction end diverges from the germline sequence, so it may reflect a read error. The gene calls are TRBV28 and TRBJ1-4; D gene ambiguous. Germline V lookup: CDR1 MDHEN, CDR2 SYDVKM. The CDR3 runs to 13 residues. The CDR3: CASSSPDARTPVF. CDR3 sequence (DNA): TGTGCCAGCAGTTCCCCGGATGCCAGGACTCCGGTCTTT.

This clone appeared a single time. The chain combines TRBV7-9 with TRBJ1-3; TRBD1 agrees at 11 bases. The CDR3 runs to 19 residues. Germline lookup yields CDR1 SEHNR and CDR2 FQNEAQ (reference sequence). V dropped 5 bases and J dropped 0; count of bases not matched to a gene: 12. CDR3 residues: CASSPRTGGSMFSGNTIYF. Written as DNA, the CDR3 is TGTGCCAGCAGCCCCCGGACAGGGGGCTCAATGTTCTCTGGAAACACCATATATTTT.

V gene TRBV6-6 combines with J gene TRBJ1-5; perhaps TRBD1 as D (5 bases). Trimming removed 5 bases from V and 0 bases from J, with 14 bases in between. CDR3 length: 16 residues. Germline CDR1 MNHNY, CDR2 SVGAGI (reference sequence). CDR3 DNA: TGTGCCAGCAGTCGCATGACAGAGGATAGCAATCAGCCCCAGCATTTT. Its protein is CASSRMTEDSNQPQHF.

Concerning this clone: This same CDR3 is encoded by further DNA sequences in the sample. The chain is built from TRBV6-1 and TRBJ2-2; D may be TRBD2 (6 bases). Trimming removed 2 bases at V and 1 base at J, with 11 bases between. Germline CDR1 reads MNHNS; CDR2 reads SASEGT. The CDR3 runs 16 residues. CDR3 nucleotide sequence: TGTGCCAGCAGTGAAAGTGGGGGGATGAACACCGGGGAGCTGTTTTTT. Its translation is CASSESGGMNTGELFF.

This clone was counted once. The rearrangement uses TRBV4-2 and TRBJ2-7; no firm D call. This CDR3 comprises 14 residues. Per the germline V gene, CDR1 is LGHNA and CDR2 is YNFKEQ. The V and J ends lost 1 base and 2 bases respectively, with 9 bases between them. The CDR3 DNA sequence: TGTGCCAGCAGCCAAGTTCCAGTGACCTACGAGCAGTACTTC. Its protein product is CASSQVPVTYEQYF.